Sequencing of this T cell receptor (beta chain) was carried out in a study of CXCR3-negative and CXCR3-positive naive CD8 T cells. UMI-labeled TRB cDNA libraries were prepared by 5' RACE. TCRdb re-called the 5' RACE reads and catalogs CDR3 proteins one per entry, DNA excluded. This sample's table has 75,000 to 100,000 distinct CDR3 sequences. The CDR3 contains 13 residues. Germline-derived CDR1 and CDR2 are MGHRA and YSYEKL. Details on this clonotype: The antigen is unknown.

Study outcomes and limitations: CXCR3-positive naive cells had more hydrophobic TRB CDR3s than CXCR3-negative naive cells.

Naive cells were sorted as CD45RO-, CCR7+, CD27+ and CD95-. The sample consisted of naive CXCR3- CD8+ T cells from blood. Subset of the sample: CD45RO-CCR7+CD27+CD95- naive CD8+ T cells lacking CXCR3 (TNR3-). This chain uses TRBV4-1 with TRBJ2-7; TCRdb's D call, TRBD1, is unchecked because there is no DNA. This sequence was found in a human donor in good health. Some clones in this sample may be carry-over from other donors' samples. The CDR3 loop reads CASSPGQLYEQYF.